Each of the 19 T cell receptor beta chains below was sequenced from the same sample in a study of shared clonotypes between healthy human individuals. TCRdb keeps only in-frame clones here, not all; method: immunoSEQ multiplex PCR. The sample records 1 million to 1.3 million clones, around 78% being singletons. Sequenced sample: memory CD4+ T cells from PBMCs. The sample's subset: CD45RA-negative fraction. The receptors come from a man aged 18 to 30 in good health. Some clones in this sample may be carry-over from other donors' samples.

This clone showed up just a few times. V and J are TRBV5-1 and TRBJ2-5, with 12 nucleotides matching TRBD2. Per the germline V gene, CDR1 is SGHRS and CDR2 is YFSETQ. Trimming at V came to 4 bases and at J to 4 bases, leaving 11 bases not matched to a gene. This CDR3 is 17 amino acids long. CDR3 in amino acids: CASSLPLAGGPGETQYF. CDR3 in DNA: TGCGCCAGCAGCCTCCCGCTAGCGGGAGGGCCCGGAGAGACCCAGTACTTC. The entire variable domain, with the rest obtained from reference TRBV5-1 and TRBJ2-5, is as follows: KAGVTQTPRYLIKTRGQQVTLSCSPISGHRSVSWYQQTPGQGLQFLFEYFSETQRNKGNFPGRFSGRQFSNSRSEMNVSTLELGDSALYLCASSLPLAGGPGETQYFGPGTRLLVL.

The chain couples TRBV5-1 to TRBJ2-4; no clear D gene. CDR3 length: 12 amino acids. V gave up 5 bases and J gave up 5 bases, with 8 bases separating them. Germline CDR1 and CDR2: SGHRS and YFSETQ. CDR3 bases: TGCGCCAGCAGAGACTTCCAAAACATTCAGTACTTC. Protein sequence: CASRDFQNIQYF. Complete variable domain (other parts from reference TRBV5-1 and TRBJ2-4): KAGVTQTPRYLIKTRGQQVTLSCSPISGHRSVSWYQQTPGQGLQFLFEYFSETQRNKGNFPGRFSGRQFSNSRSEMNVSTLELGDSALYLCASRDFQNIQYFGAGTRLSVL.

V is TRBV27 and J is TRBJ1-2; D is possibly TRBD1 (6 bases). The CDR3 sequence is 15 residues long. Germline V gene lookup returns CDR1 MNHEY and CDR2 SMNVEV (reference sequence). V lost 2 bases to trimming and J lost 4 bases, with 14 bases between them. CDR3 DNA sequence: TGTGCCAGCAGTTTAATACCGGGGGCGGTCTATGGCTACACCTTC. Translating gives CASSLIPGAVYGYTF.

The chain recombines TRBV20-1 with TRBJ2-7; the D is unclear. CDR1 is DFQATT and CDR2 is SNEGSKA in the germline V gene (reference sequence). Trimming removed 5 bases from V and 3 bases from J, with 8 bases in between. CDR3 size: 11 residues. The CDR3 DNA reads TGCAGTGCTGAAGACGGCTACGAGCAGTACTTC. Encoded protein: CSAEDGYEQYF.

As to this clone: The identical CDR3 is also encoded by other nucleotide sequences in the sample. J is TRBJ2-2 and V is TRBV7-3; TRBD2 aligns across 9 bases. Losses at the gene ends were 5 bases for V and 5 bases for J; bases not matched to a gene: 6. CDR3 length equals 15 residues. Germline loops: CDR1 SGHTA, CDR2 FQGTGA. The CDR3 nucleotides read TGTGCCAGCAGCCTAGGGCTAGCGGGAACCGGGGAGCTGTTTTTT. Translating gives CASSLGLAGTGELFF.

This clone turned up a few times. This rearrangement joins TRBV29-1 to TRBJ2-6; 7 nucleotides match TRBD2. V trimming: 4 bases; J trimming: 2 bases; junction bases outside the gene matches: 8. The CDR3 is 16 residues long. Germline lookup yields CDR1 SQVTM and CDR2 ANQGSEA. The CDR3 spells CSVVDRGRAGANVLTF. The CDR3 nucleotides are TGCAGCGTTGTGGACCGTGGGAGGGCTGGGGCCAACGTCCTGACTTTC. Filled out from reference TRBV29-1 and TRBJ2-6, the complete variable domain reads SAVISQKPSRDICQRGTSLTIQCQVDSQVTMMFWYRQQPGQSLTLIATANQGSEATYESGFVIDKFPISRPNLTFSTLTVSNMSPEDSSIYLCSVVDRGRAGANVLTFGAGSRLTVL.

In this sample, this clone turned up once. This sample includes further DNA sequences coding for the same CDR3. The V call is TRBV5-1, the J call TRBJ2-5; D is uncertain. This CDR3 is 14 amino acids long. With 0 bases removed from V and 1 base from J, the gap between germline ends came to 7 bases. CDR1 is SGHRS and CDR2 is YFSETQ in the germline V gene. CDR3 DNA: TGCGCCAGCAGCTTGGGGCAGCCCCAAGAGACCCAGTACTTC. Translating it yields CASSLGQPQETQYF. The full variable domain, rest sourced from reference TRBV5-1 and TRBJ2-5, is KAGVTQTPRYLIKTRGQQVTLSCSPISGHRSVSWYQQTPGQGLQFLFEYFSETQRNKGNFPGRFSGRQFSNSRSEMNVSTLELGDSALYLCASSLGQPQETQYFGPGTRLLVL.

This rearrangement joins TRBV5-4 to TRBJ2-7; 7 positions agree with TRBD2. The junction had 12 bases not matched to a gene; V was cut back by 4 bases and J by 2 bases. CDR3 length: 16 amino acids. Germline V gives CDR1 SGHNT, CDR2 YYREEE (reference sequence). Here the CDR3 DNA reads TGTGCCAGCAGCGAAATAGGGAGGGTCGATCCCTACGAGCAGTACTTC. This encodes CASSEIGRVDPYEQYF.

Written as DNA, the CDR3 is TGTGCCACGCGAGGCCAAGAGACCCAGTACTTC. Translating it yields CATRGQETQYF. The rearrangement uses TRBV28 and TRBJ2-5; D not resolved. Per germline, CDR1 MDHEN and CDR2 SYDVKM. The germline V and J ends were trimmed by 10 bases and 1 base, with 7 bases remaining between them. There are 11 residues in the CDR3.

The chain recombines TRBV30 with TRBJ2-5, with D possibly matching TRBD1 (5 bases). Per germline, CDR1 GTSNPN and CDR2 SVGIG (reference sequence). Trimming cost V 5 bases and J 2 bases, with 18 bases left between them. The length of the CDR3 is 15 residues. The CDR3 DNA reads as TGTGCCTGGCGCCAGGGCTCGACCCATCAAGAGACCCAGTACTTC. This encodes CAWRQGSTHQETQYF.

V and J are TRBV19 and TRBJ1-4; weak D call: TRBD1 (6 bases). This CDR3 has 15 residues. Germline CDR1 and CDR2: LNHDA and SQIVND (reference sequence). V was clipped by 5 bases and J by 4 bases, with 14 bases between them. Written as DNA, the CDR3 is TGTGCCAGTAGTTTTAGGGGGGCCGATAATGAAAAACTGTTTTTT. Residues: CASSFRGADNEKLFF.

Turning to this clone: Other nucleotide sequences in the sample specify the same CDR3. J is TRBJ2-7 and V is TRBV5-1; 8 bases line up with TRBD1. CDR3 size: 14 residues. After removal of 4 bases from V and 4 bases from J, the junction contained 7 bases not matched to a gene. The germline V gene has CDR1 SGHRS and CDR2 YFSETQ. The CDR3 is CASSPDRGGYEQYF. The CDR3 region has the DNA TGCGCCAGCAGCCCCGACAGGGGCGGGTACGAGCAGTACTTC. Combining the CDR3 with reference TRBV5-1 and TRBJ2-7 gives the whole variable domain KAGVTQTPRYLIKTRGQQVTLSCSPISGHRSVSWYQQTPGQGLQFLFEYFSETQRNKGNFPGRFSGRQFSNSRSEMNVSTLELGDSALYLCASSPDRGGYEQYFGPGTRLTVT.

The rearrangement uses TRBV9 and TRBJ1-4; D might be TRBD1 (5 bases). Trimming cost V 2 bases and J 0 bases, with 8 bases left between them. The CDR3 length is 15 residues. Looked up from germline, CDR1 is SGDLS and CDR2 is YYNGEE. The CDR3 bases are TGTGCCAGCAGCGTCCAGGGAACAACTAATGAAAAACTGTTTTTT. Translation: CASSVQGTTNEKLFF.

The chain uses TRBV29-1 and TRBJ1-2, with 12 bases matching TRBD1. CDR1 is SQVTM, CDR2 ANQGSEA, per germline. The CDR3 contains 14 residues. V lost 1 base and J lost 9; bases outside the gene matches: 6. CDR3 protein: CSVEGSGTGGRYTF. The CDR3 DNA reads as TGCAGCGTTGAAGGCTCCGGGACAGGGGGCCGCTACACCTTC.

The chain combines TRBV27 with TRBJ2-1; D possibly corresponds to TRBD2 (5 bases). This CDR3 has 17 amino acids. V was clipped by 3 bases and J by 0 bases, with 15 bases between them. Germline V gives CDR1 MNHEY, CDR2 SMNVEV (reference sequence). DNA of the CDR3: TGTGCCAGCAGTTTCAGGCTAGCCCTGAGCTCCTACAATGAGCAGTTCTTC. This gives the protein CASSFRLALSSYNEQFF.

This sequence joins TRBV5-1 and TRBJ2-3; the D gene could be TRBD1 or TRBD2 (5 bases each). The CDR3 is made up of 16 amino acids. Germline V gives CDR1 SGHRS, CDR2 YFSETQ. Trimming took off 0 bases at V and 5 bases at J, with 16 bases between the two ends. CDR3 sequence reads: CASSLVIGTSGDTQYF. CDR3 bases: TGCGCCAGCAGCTTGGTTATCGGGACGAGCGGAGATACGCAGTATTTT. The entire variable domain, with the rest obtained from reference TRBV5-1 and TRBJ2-3, is as follows: KAGVTQTPRYLIKTRGQQVTLSCSPISGHRSVSWYQQTPGQGLQFLFEYFSETQRNKGNFPGRFSGRQFSNSRSEMNVSTLELGDSALYLCASSLVIGTSGDTQYFGPGTRLTVL.

This clone has more than one count but fewer than ten. The gene calls are TRBV5-4 and TRBJ2-7, with D hard to call. Germline loops: CDR1 SGHNT, CDR2 YYREEE (reference sequence). Trimming removed 1 base from V and 7 bases from J, with 9 bases in between. This CDR3 spans 12 amino acids. CDR3 in DNA: TGTGCCAGCAGCTTGTTTAACTCTGAGCAGTACTTC. Protein product: CASSLFNSEQYF. The full variable domain, with the rest looked up from reference TRBV5-4 and TRBJ2-7, is ETGVTQSPTHLIKTRGQQVTLRCSSQSGHNTVSWYQQALGQGPQFIFQYYREEENGRGNFPPRFSGLQFPNYSSELNVNALELDDSALYLCASSLFNSEQYFGPGTRLTVT.

There are many counts of this clone. The V and J genes are TRBV7-2 and TRBJ2-1, with TRBD2 as a possible D gene (6 bases). CDR1 is SGHTA, CDR2 FQGNSA, per germline. This CDR3 is built from 15 residues. Trimming cost V 1 base and J 3 bases, with 10 bases left between them. CDR3 sequence reads: CASSLERGNYNEQFF. In nucleotides, the CDR3 is TGTGCCAGCAGCTTAGAACGCGGGAACTACAATGAGCAGTTCTTC.

The CDR3 nucleotides are TGTGCCTCGACCGGCTCGGTTAACGAGCAGTACTTC. It is translated as CASTGSVNEQYF. The chain couples TRBV10-3 to TRBJ2-7; D remains unclear. The germline CDR1 and CDR2 sequences are ENHRY and SYGVKD. V dropped 11 bases and J dropped 5 bases, with 16 bases sitting between them. The CDR3 loop spans 12 amino acids.